One and the same sample provided the 27 T cell receptor beta chains below, sequenced in a study of OX40 agonist ivuxolimab in advanced cancers. Measured with immunoSEQ multiplex PCR; TCRdb has only the in-frame clones, and not every one. The table has some 83,000 clones, about 90% seen once. Here the sequenced sample was CD4+ or CD8+ T cells sorted from blood, taken in a trial of the OX40 agonist ivuxolimab. The receptors here all came from an adult with an advanced solid tumor such as melanoma, head and neck, liver or kidney cancer.

The chain links TRBV2 to TRBJ2-5, with a possible D match to TRBD1 (5 bases). The germline gives CDR1 SNHLY, CDR2 FYNNEI. Trimming left V 6 bases short and J 4 bases short, with 15 bases between. This CDR3 contains 14 residues. The CDR3 spells CASSQPRVPETQYF. For the CDR3, the DNA is TGTGCCAGCAGCCAACCCAGGGTCCCAGAGACCCAGTACTTC. The full variable domain, rest sourced from reference TRBV2 and TRBJ2-5, is EPEVTQTPSHQVTQMGQEVILRCVPISNHLYFYWYRQILGQKVEFLVSFYNNEISEKSEIFDDQFSVERPDGSNFTLKIRSTKLEDSAMYFCASSQPRVPETQYFGPGTRLLVL.

J is TRBJ1-2 and V is TRBV30; no definite D call. The V gene's germline CDR1 is GTSNPN and CDR2 SVGIG (reference sequence). The V end was cut by 2 bases, the J end by 5 bases, with 15 bases between. This CDR3 has 14 amino acids. The CDR3 nucleotides read TGTGCCTGGAGTTATCGGGGATCCCCTTATGGCTACACCTTC. Amino acid sequence: CAWSYRGSPYGYTF.

V gene TRBV6-6 combines with J gene TRBJ2-7; D remains unclear. The V end lost 2 bases, the J end lost 6 bases, and 5 bases lay between the germline ends. The CDR3 length is 11 residues. Germline loops: CDR1 MNHNY, CDR2 SVGAGI (reference sequence). Here the CDR3 reads CASSYLGEQYV. DNA of the CDR3: TGTGCCAGCAGTTACCTGGGCGAGCAGTACGTC.

This clone has just one count. The chain links TRBV4-2 to TRBJ1-1; no reliable D call. V was clipped by 4 bases and J by 2 bases, with 8 bases between them. Germline CDR1 LGHNA, CDR2 YNFKEQ. The CDR3 loop spans 13 amino acids. The CDR3 DNA reads TGTGCCAGCAGCCCATATTTAAACACTGAAGCTTTCTTT. Translating it yields CASSPYLNTEAFF.

The chain's CDR3 is CASSFQGMASETQYF. Written as DNA, the CDR3 is TGTGCCAGCAGCTTTCAGGGGATGGCCTCGGAGACCCAGTACTTC. V gene TRBV7-3 combines with J gene TRBJ2-5; D might be TRBD1 (6 bases). CDR3 length equals 15 residues. Germline V gene lookup returns CDR1 SGHTA and CDR2 FQGTGA. Trimming shortened V by 3 bases and J by 5 bases, and 16 bases separated the two germline ends. The full variable domain, in which reference TRBV7-3 and TRBJ2-5 provide the parts outside the CDR3, is GAGVSQTPSNKVTEKGKYVELRCDPISGHTALYWYRQSLGQGPEFLIYFQGTGAADDSGLPNDRFFAVRPEGSVSTLKIQRTERGDSAVYLCASSFQGMASETQYFGPGTRLLVL.

Here the CDR3 reads CASSRGTNQPQHF. The CDR3, as DNA: TGTGCCAGTAGTCGGGGGACCAATCAGCCCCAGCATTTT. V and J are TRBV19 and TRBJ1-5; weak D call: TRBD1 (5 bases). Looked up from germline, CDR1 is LNHDA and CDR2 is SQIVND (reference sequence). This CDR3 comprises 13 residues. Trimming cost V 5 bases and J 3 bases, with 8 bases left between them.

This chain links TRBV6-5 with TRBJ2-3; D remains ambiguous. Trimming took off 1 base at V and 4 bases at J, with 9 bases between the two ends. The CDR3 runs 14 residues. Germline V gives CDR1 MNHEY, CDR2 SVGAGI. The CDR3 nucleotides read TGTGCCAGCAGTTACTTGGCCGCCTCAGATACGCAGTATTTT. Its translation: CASSYLAASDTQYF.

A single count supports this clone. The gene calls are TRBV30 and TRBJ2-3, with D maybe TRBD2 (5 bases). V lost 2 bases and J 4 bases, leaving 13 bases between the germline ends. The CDR3 sequence is 14 residues long. Germline assignment: CDR1 GTSNPN and CDR2 SVGIG (reference sequence). For the CDR3, the DNA is TGTGCCTGGAGTCCCACCTCCGGGGCAGATACGCAGTATTTT. This translates into CAWSPTSGADTQYF.

In regard to this clone: The same CDR3 can be traced to other DNA sequences in this sample. The chain combines TRBV7-2 with TRBJ2-3; D gene unclear. Per germline, CDR1 SGHTA and CDR2 FQGNSA. The CDR3 spans 13 residues. Trimming left V 1 base short and J 6 bases short, with 8 bases between. The DNA for the CDR3 is TGTGCCAGCAGCTTAGTGTGGGGTGATACGCAGTATTTT. It yields the protein CASSLVWGDTQYF.

The V and J genes are TRBV13 and TRBJ1-1; possibly TRBD1 for D (5 bases). The CDR3 is 13 amino acids. V lost 1 base and J 5 bases, leaving 8 bases between the germline ends. Germline V CDR1 and CDR2: PRHDT, FYEKMQ (reference sequence). CDR3 sequence: CASSLEGETEAFF. The DNA for the CDR3 is TGTGCCAGCAGCTTAGAAGGGGAGACTGAAGCTTTCTTT.

On this clone: This specimen includes other DNA sequences encoding the same CDR3. The chain uses TRBV9 and TRBJ2-3, with unresolved D. CDR1 is SGDLS and CDR2 is YYNGEE in the germline V gene. The CDR3 is 12 residues long. V was clipped by 3 bases and J by 2 bases, with 4 bases between them. Here the CDR3 DNA reads TGTGCCAGCAGCGGGGACACAGATACGCAGTATTTT. Translation: CASSGDTDTQYF.

The chain joins TRBV6-6 to TRBJ1-2; the match to TRBD1 covers 12 bases. After removal of 3 bases from V and 7 bases from J, the junction contained 6 bases not matched to a gene. This CDR3 has 15 residues. Germline lookup yields CDR1 MNHNY and CDR2 SVGAGI (reference sequence). The CDR3 DNA reads TGTGCCAGCAGTTATGAGGGACAGGGGGCGGGTGGCTACACCTTC. Translated: CASSYEGQGAGGYTF.

The V and J genes are TRBV9 and TRBJ2-3, with D perhaps TRBD2 (6 bases). The V gene lost 4 bases and the J gene lost 6 bases, with 9 bases spanning the gap. The germline V gene encodes CDR1 SGDLS and CDR2 YYNGEE. This CDR3 comprises 12 residues. The CDR3 is CASSLGRDTQYF. DNA for the CDR3: TGTGCCAGCAGCCTAGGGAGGGATACGCAGTATTTT.

The chain uses TRBV27 and TRBJ2-7; D perhaps matches TRBD1 (5 bases). V shed 3 bases and J shed 5 bases, with 11 bases lying between them. The germline V gene has CDR1 MNHEY and CDR2 SMNVEV (reference sequence). CDR3 length: 13 amino acids. Here the CDR3 DNA reads TGTGCCAGCAGTTTCTCAGGGATCCACGAGCAGTACGTC. As protein: CASSFSGIHEQYV.

This sequence joins TRBV14 and TRBJ1-2; a possible D gene is TRBD1 (5 bases). This CDR3 contains 13 residues. Germline-derived CDR1 and CDR2 are SGHDN and FVKESK. V was clipped by 1 base and J by 8 bases, with 11 bases between them. In nucleotides, the CDR3 is TGTGCCAGCAGCCAAGTCAGGGATGGCGGCTACACCTTC. It specifies CASSQVRDGGYTF.

The chain is built from TRBV19 and TRBJ1-5; tentative D call: TRBD1 (5 bases). CDR1 LNHDA and CDR2 SQIVND come from the germline V gene (reference sequence). The CDR3 totals 15 residues. The ends were cut back, 5 bases at V and 0 bases at J, with 11 bases in the middle. CDR3 in amino acids: CASSWTPYSNQPQHF. The DNA of the CDR3 is TGTGCCAGTAGTTGGACACCATATAGCAATCAGCCCCAGCATTTT.

The chain couples TRBV12-5 to TRBJ1-2, with a weak D call TRBD1 (6 bases). Trimming left V 5 bases short and J 8 bases short, with 21 bases between. CDR1 and CDR2 (germline): LGHNT, FRNRAP. CDR3 length: 15 residues. The CDR3 nucleotides are TGTGCTAGTGGTACCACGGGAAGGGAGGGGGGCGGCTACACCTTC. This encodes CASGTTGREGGGYTF.

This chain uses TRBV15 with TRBJ2-5, with 13 bases fitting TRBD2. Trimming at V came to 3 bases and at J to 7 bases, leaving 8 bases not matched to a gene. The CDR3 is 16 amino acids. Germline CDR1 and CDR2: LNHNV and YYDKDF (reference sequence). The CDR3 DNA is TGTGCCACCAGCAGTCCGGGACTAGCGGGGTGGGGGACCCAGTACTTC. It translates to CATSSPGLAGWGTQYF.

The gene calls are TRBV28 and TRBJ1-5, with a tentative D call TRBD1 (6 bases). There are 15 residues in the CDR3. Trimming took 6 bases from V and 1 from J, leaving 13 bases between them. Per germline, CDR1 MDHEN and CDR2 SYDVKM. The CDR3 here is CASSTTGGSNQPQHF. The CDR3 region has the DNA TGTGCCAGCAGCACGACAGGAGGAAGCAATCAGCCCCAGCATTTT.

This clone came up once. The chain has TRBV7-9 and TRBJ1-3, with unresolved D. Germline assignment: CDR1 SEHNR and CDR2 FQNEAQ (reference sequence). V lost 3 bases and J 0 bases, leaving 6 bases between the germline ends. CDR3 length: 14 residues. CDR3 DNA: TGTGCCAGCAGCTTCGGTAGCTCTGGAAACACCATATATTTT. It specifies CASSFGSSGNTIYF.

This chain's CDR3 is CASSIEYSGLSYNEQFF. DNA for the CDR3: TGTGCCAGTAGTATAGAATATAGCGGGCTCTCCTACAATGAGCAGTTCTTC. The chain joins TRBV19 to TRBJ2-1; 7 nucleotides line up with TRBD2. The germline V gene encodes CDR1 LNHDA and CDR2 SQIVND (reference sequence). The junction had 5 bases not matched to a gene; V was cut back by 0 bases and J by 0 bases. CDR3 length: 17 amino acids.

This chain joins TRBV2 and TRBJ2-5; D not resolved. CDR1 and CDR2 from the germline V gene are SNHLY and FYNNEI. Trimming shortened V by 6 bases and J by 0 bases, and 2 bases separated the two germline ends. The CDR3 is 11 amino acids. The CDR3 DNA reads as TGTGCCAGCAGGGACCAAGAGACCCAGTACTTC. Encoded protein: CASRDQETQYF. Combining the CDR3 with reference TRBV2 and TRBJ2-5 gives the whole variable domain EPEVTQTPSHQVTQMGQEVILRCVPISNHLYFYWYRQILGQKVEFLVSFYNNEISEKSEIFDDQFSVERPDGSNFTLKIRSTKLEDSAMYFCASRDQETQYFGPGTRLLVL.

CDR3 in amino acids: CSVIQNTEAFF. The CDR3 DNA reads as TGCAGCGTGATCCAGAACACTGAAGCTTTCTTT. This chain joins TRBV29-1 and TRBJ1-1; D is unclear. CDR1 and CDR2 from the germline V gene are SQVTM and ANQGSEA. The CDR3 consists of 11 residues. Trimming took 6 bases from V and 1 from J, leaving 6 bases between them.

The genes are TRBV4-2 and TRBJ1-2; D not resolved. The CDR3 totals 15 residues. Germline V gene lookup returns CDR1 LGHNA and CDR2 YNFKEQ. Between the trimmed V and J ends, which lost 2 bases and 8 bases, there was a span of 18 bases. CDR3 loop: CASSQILLGNDGYTF. The CDR3 DNA is TGTGCCAGCAGCCAAATTTTATTGGGGAACGACGGCTACACCTTC.

This chain connects TRBV4-3 to TRBJ1-1; tentative D call: TRBD1 (5 bases). The germline gives CDR1 LGHNA, CDR2 YSLEER. The V end lost 1 base, the J end lost 5 bases, and 11 bases lay between the germline ends. The CDR3 totals 14 residues. This CDR3 is CASSQGQGSTEAFF. CDR3 sequence (DNA): TGCGCCAGCAGCCAAGGGCAGGGTAGTACTGAAGCTTTCTTT.

The chain recombines TRBV6-5 with TRBJ1-1; D is uncertain. Trimming shortened V by 5 bases and J by 1 base, and 8 bases separated the two germline ends. This CDR3 has 13 amino acids. Germline CDR1 is MNHEY and CDR2 is SVGAGI. The CDR3: CASSTDPNTEAFF. The CDR3 DNA sequence: TGTGCCAGCAGTACGGATCCGAACACTGAAGCTTTCTTT.

The chain couples TRBV7-9 to TRBJ2-1, with D perhaps matching TRBD2 (7 bases). This CDR3 region has 16 residues. Per germline, CDR1 SEHNR and CDR2 FQNEAQ (reference sequence). The V and J ends lost 3 bases and 7 bases respectively, with 19 bases between them. CDR3 nucleotides: TGTGCCAGCAGCTTCGTAGGGGGGGAAATCTGGAATGAGCAGTTCTTC. Amino acid sequence: CASSFVGGEIWNEQFF.